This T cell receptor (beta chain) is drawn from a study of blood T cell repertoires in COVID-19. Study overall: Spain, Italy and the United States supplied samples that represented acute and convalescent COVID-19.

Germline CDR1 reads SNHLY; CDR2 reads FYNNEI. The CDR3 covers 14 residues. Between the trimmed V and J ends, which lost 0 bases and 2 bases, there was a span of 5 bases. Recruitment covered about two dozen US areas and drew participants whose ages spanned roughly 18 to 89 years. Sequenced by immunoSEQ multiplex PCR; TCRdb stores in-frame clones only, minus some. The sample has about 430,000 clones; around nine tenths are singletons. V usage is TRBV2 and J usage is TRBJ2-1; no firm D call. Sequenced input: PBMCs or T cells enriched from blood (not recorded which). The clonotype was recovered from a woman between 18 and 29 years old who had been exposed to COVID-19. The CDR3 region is CASSEATAYNEQFF. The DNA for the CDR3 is TGTGCCAGCAGTGAAGCAACTGCCTACAATGAGCAGTTCTTC.